This section outlines one T cell receptor (beta chain) sequence together with its context. Its matching antigen is unknown. All sequencing subjects had displayed CD8+CD57+ cell expansion on flow cytometry. There were no patients without severe acquired aplastic anemia. The study sampled blood from patients who had received no therapy. Genomic DNA, the template, was used for profiling of the TCR beta VDJ and CDR3. TCRdb re-called the reads with MiXCR, one entry per CDR3 protein. The sample yields hundreds of thousands of distinct CDR3 sequences, around 32% seen once. The record originates from a study of CD8+CD57+ T cells in acquired aplastic anemia. Study at large: The DNA of sorted CD4+ and CD8+ cells averaged 3.2 ug.

Broader study findings: Some 31 sequences, all CD8+ CDR3, were shared between patients and controls.

The TCR sequence derives from a human donor with aplastic anemia. The sample consisted of sorted CD4+, CD8+, or CD8+CD57+ T cells (not recorded which) from PBMCs.

As DNA, the CDR3 is TGTGCCATCAGGACAGGGGTTGGGGAGCAGTACTTC. Amino acids: CAIRTGVGEQYF. The rearrangement links TRBV2 to TRBJ2-7, with 9 bases identical to TRBD1. V lost 10 bases to trimming and J lost 7 bases; unmatched junction nucleotides: 8. Germline V gene lookup returns CDR1 SNHLY and CDR2 FYNNEI. The CDR3 extends over 12 amino acids.